Included here is one TCR beta chain sequence, with context. Measured with immunoSEQ multiplex PCR; TCRdb has only the in-frame clones, and not every one. Of about 300,000 clones listed, over 75% are singletons. Study members were between roughly 18 and 89 years old and lived in 20 to 30 US regions. Membership in each cohort depended on participant-reported clinical history. The data were obtained in a study of blood T cell repertoires in COVID-19. About the research overall: In each case, the material was cDNA or gDNA derived from T cells, B-cell-depleted T cells, or PBMCs.

Sequencing used PBMCs or T cells enriched from blood (not recorded which). This TCR came from a man aged 25 to 45 who had recovered from COVID-19.

In DNA, the CDR3 is TGTGCCAGCAGTGAAGGGAGGCTTAGCAATCAGCCCCAGCATTTT. Translating gives CASSEGRLSNQPQHF. This chain uses TRBV25-1 with TRBJ1-5, with D unclear. V lost 2 bases, J lost 0 bases, and 8 bases lay in between. This CDR3 is built from 15 residues. CDR1 is MGHDK and CDR2 is SYGVNS in the germline V gene. Using reference TRBV25-1 and TRBJ1-5 for the parts outside the CDR3, the full variable domain is EADIYQTPRYLVIGTGKKITLECSQTMGHDKMYWYQQDPGMELHLIHYSYGVNSTEKGDLSSESTVSRIRTEHFPLTLESARPSHTSQYLCASSEGRLSNQPQHFGDGTRLSIL.